The next 15 T cell receptor beta chains were all read from a single sample in a study of T cell repertoires in cytomegalovirus infection. TCRdb redid the calling of the reads with MiXCR, one entry per CDR3 protein. This table has roughly 340,000 distinct CDR3 sequences, roughly 29% appearing once. Antigen specificity for these receptors is unknown. The starting material was cultured PBMCs, obtained from culture after CMV antigen stimulation. The receptors originated from a human donor in good health (CMV status not recorded). Some clones in this sample may be carry-over from other donors' samples.

This clonotype was counted between two and nine times. This chain joins TRBV28 and TRBJ2-7; D gene ambiguous. This CDR3 has 13 residues. V lost 3 bases and J 3 bases, leaving 9 bases between the germline ends. The germline gives CDR1 MDHEN, CDR2 SYDVKM. The CDR3 sequence is CASSFEKLYEQYF. The CDR3 region has the DNA TGTGCCAGCAGTTTCGAGAAACTCTACGAGCAGTACTTC. Using reference TRBV28 and TRBJ2-7 for the parts outside the CDR3, the full variable domain is DVKVTQSSRYLVKRTGEKVFLECVQDMDHENMFWYRQDPGLGLRLIYFSYDVKMKEKGDIPEGYSVSREKKERFSLILESASTNQTSMYLCASSFEKLYEQYFGPGTRLTVT.

This rearrangement joins TRBV28 to TRBJ2-1; 15 nucleotides match TRBD2. In germline, CDR1 is MDHEN, CDR2 SYDVKM. There are 17 residues in the CDR3. J lost 4 bases, V lost 4 bases, and 5 bases had no gene match. CDR3 residues: CASSSRTSGRVYNEQFF. The CDR3 DNA sequence: TGTGCCAGCAGTTCCCGGACTAGCGGGAGGGTATACAATGAGCAGTTCTTC.

This clonotype was detected a few times. The chain has TRBV28 and TRBJ2-7; 7 positions match TRBD2. V lost 5 bases and J lost 0; bases outside the gene matches: 7. The germline gives CDR1 MDHEN, CDR2 SYDVKM. The CDR3 is 15 residues long. The CDR3 sequence is CASSPWGGSSYEQYF. Written as DNA, the CDR3 is TGTGCCAGCAGTCCATGGGGCGGGAGCTCCTACGAGCAGTACTTC.

The chain has TRBV6-2 or TRBV6-3 and TRBJ1-1, with a weak D call TRBD1 (5 bases). The ends were cut back, 0 bases at V and 0 bases at J, with 14 bases in the middle. The V gene's germline CDR1 is MNHEY and CDR2 SVGEGT. This CDR3 is built from 17 residues. The CDR3 coding sequence is TGTGCCAGCAGTTACTCGCGGGGGGATTATATGAACACTGAAGCTTTCTTT. Protein: CASSYSRGDYMNTEAFF.

This clonotype showed up just a few times. This chain links TRBV7-9 with TRBJ2-7, with D possibly being TRBD1 or TRBD2 (5 bases each). Germline lookup yields CDR1 SEHNR and CDR2 FQNEAQ (reference sequence). V dropped 1 base and J dropped 7 bases, with 11 bases sitting between them. The CDR3 sequence is 13 residues long. CDR3 nucleotides: TGTGCCAGCAGCTTAGGGGGGTCGGGGGAGCAGTACTTC. As protein: CASSLGGSGEQYF.

The table lists this clonotype with a count of one. The rearrangement uses TRBV12-3 or TRBV12-4 and TRBJ2-1; 14 bases agree with TRBD2. V shed 3 bases and J 5 bases; nucleotides not matched to a gene: 18. The CDR3 loop spans 21 amino acids. DNA of the CDR3: TGTGCCAGCAGTTTCGCCACGCCGGGACTAGCGGGAGATGAAGGTCACAATGAGCAGTTCTTC. Its protein product is CASSFATPGLAGDEGHNEQFF.

The genes are TRBV4-2 and TRBJ2-1; D is undetermined. CDR1 is LGHNA, CDR2 YNFKEQ, per germline. The CDR3 extends over 13 amino acids. Trimming left V 0 bases short and J 8 bases short, with 8 bases between. The CDR3 DNA follows: TGTGCCAGCAGCCAAGAGGCTGACGATGAGCAGTTCTTC. It encodes CASSQEADDEQFF.

The chain employs TRBV5-6 and TRBJ2-5; 7 bases map to TRBD1. The CDR3 runs to 17 residues. V lost 0 bases to trimming and J lost 1 base; unmatched junction nucleotides: 9. Germline assignment: CDR1 SGHDT and CDR2 YYEEEE. For the CDR3, the DNA is TGTGCCAGCAGCTTGGACTGGCACAGGGGTGCCCAAGAGACCCAGTACTTC. Translated: CASSLDWHRGAQETQYF.

This clonotype was counted between two and nine times. This chain joins TRBV4-2 and TRBJ2-1, with TRBD2 matching over 9 bases. Germline V CDR1 and CDR2: LGHNA, YNFKEQ. The CDR3 is 17 amino acids. With 6 bases clipped from V and 0 bases from J, the junction kept 9 bases outside the gene matches. The CDR3 spells CASSPSGAISSYNEQFF. CDR3 sequence (DNA): TGTGCCAGCAGTCCTAGCGGGGCCATCTCCTCCTACAATGAGCAGTTCTTC.

The chain links TRBV20-1 to TRBJ1-2; D unresolved. CDR1 DFQATT and CDR2 SNEGSKA come from the germline V gene (reference sequence). CDR3 length: 13 amino acids. With 0 bases removed from V and 8 bases from J, the gap between germline ends came to 13 bases. The CDR3 nucleotides read TGCAGTGCTAGAGAAGCGTCACGGCGGGGCTACACCTTC. Protein sequence: CSAREASRRGYTF.

The chain couples TRBV6-1 to TRBJ1-5; D unclear. The V end was cut by 7 bases, the J end by 11 bases, with 15 bases between. The CDR3 is 12 residues long. The V gene's germline CDR1 is MNHNS and CDR2 SASEGT. As DNA, the CDR3 is TGTGCCAGCACTAAAACTGGTTCAGCCCAGCATTTT. Translating gives CASTKTGSAQHF.

This clonotype was found a few times. The chain is built from TRBV18 and TRBJ1-1; the match to TRBD1 covers 7 bases. The CDR3 extends over 14 amino acids. The V and J ends lost 4 bases and 5 bases, in that order; junction bases with no gene match: 7. Germline V lookup: CDR1 KGHSH, CDR2 LQKENI. The CDR3 DNA sequence: TGTGCCAGCTCACGAGGGGCAGGGGGGACTGAAGCTTTCTTT. The encoded protein is CASSRGAGGTEAFF.

The CDR3 nucleotides are TGCAGCGTGAGGACAGGAGGTAGCAATCAGCCCCAGCATTTT. Translating gives CSVRTGGSNQPQHF. This chain joins TRBV29-1 and TRBJ1-5, with TRBD1 matching over 7 bases. V lost 6 bases to trimming and J lost 0 bases; unmatched junction nucleotides: 5. The CDR3 extends over 14 amino acids. CDR1 and CDR2 (germline): SQVTM, ANQGSEA. Filled out from reference TRBV29-1 and TRBJ1-5, the complete variable domain reads SAVISQKPSRDICQRGTSLTIQCQVDSQVTMMFWYRQQPGQSLTLIATANQGSEATYESGFVIDKFPISRPNLTFSTLTVSNMSPEDSSIYLCSVRTGGSNQPQHFGDGTRLSIL.

The table lists this clonotype with a few counts. The chain recombines TRBV6-1 with TRBJ2-4; D could derive from TRBD1 or TRBD2 (7 bases each). V lost 6 bases, J lost 1 base, and 16 bases lay in between. CDR1 is MNHNS, CDR2 SASEGT, per germline. The CDR3 spans 16 residues. This CDR3 reads CASRTPGGAAKNIQYF. CDR3 DNA: TGTGCCAGCAGGACTCCAGGGGGGGCGGCCAAAAACATTCAGTACTTC.

The chain is built from TRBV6-6 and TRBJ2-6, with a weak D call TRBD1 (6 bases). The CDR3 spans 17 residues. Trimming cost V 2 bases and J 2 bases, with 13 bases left between them. Germline V lookup: CDR1 MNHNY, CDR2 SVGAGI (reference sequence). This chain's CDR3 is CASSYDRMPPGANVLTF. Written as DNA, the CDR3 is TGTGCCAGCAGTTACGACAGGATGCCCCCTGGGGCCAACGTCCTGACTTTC.